This TCR beta chain was found in a study of blood T cell dynamics during melanoma immunotherapy. Study information: Metastatic melanoma patients received first-line pembrolizumab or nivolumab plus ipilimumab.

Notes on this clone: Additional DNA sequences in this sample encode the identical CDR3.

Time point described: week 3, after first cycle of checkpoint inhibitor. Disease control meant complete response, partial response or stable disease at 12 weeks. Patients had no prior systemic cancer treatment, immunosuppressants or other active cancers. The method was immunoSEQ multiplex PCR; TCRdb's version includes in-frame clones alone and lacks a portion of them. This sample has roughly 8,700 clones; about 85% occur once, and the top ten carry approximately 0.99%. The germline V gene has CDR1 LGHNA and CDR2 YSLEER. This CDR3 has 14 residues. V was clipped by 1 base and J by 0 bases, with 3 bases between them.

The sample consisted of blood, taken from a patient treated with checkpoint blockade. The rearrangement uses TRBV4-3 and TRBJ2-2; no definite D call. The clonotype originates from a human donor with melanoma. The CDR3 nucleotides read TGCGCCAGCAGCCAAGGACCGAACACCGGGGAGCTGTTTTTT. It yields the protein CASSQGPNTGELFF.